This T cell receptor (beta chain) originates from a study of blood T cell repertoires in COVID-19. Study details: Italy, Spain and the United States were the sources of the convalescent and acute COVID-19 samples. PBMCs, B-cell-depleted T cells, or T cells were the source of the cDNA or gDNA that made up the material.

CDR3 size: 14 residues. The V gene's germline CDR1 is GTSNPN and CDR2 SVGIG (reference sequence). The V and J ends lost 7 bases and 1 base respectively, with 16 bases between them. In the authors' workflow: Reference gene primer amplification gave nucleated cell count estimates. Some clones are missing from TCRdb's copy, which holds only in-frame ones; the method was immunoSEQ multiplex PCR. Clonal size and the V and J genes are those of that table, whereas D and trimming came from the DNA. Of over 200,000 clones in the sample, 86% were seen once. The source of this sequence is a man between 25 and 39 years old who had recovered from COVID-19. This chain joins TRBV30 and TRBJ1-2, with TRBD1 as a possible D gene (6 bases). Sequenced: peripheral blood. As DNA, the CDR3 is TGTGCCTCTAAGGTAACAGGGCTTAACTATGGCTACACCTTC. As protein: CASKVTGLNYGYTF.